This TCR beta chain was found in a study of cytomegalovirus exposure and HLA in healthy donors. The CDR3 has 14 amino acids. V shed 4 bases and J 2 bases; nucleotides not matched to a gene: 4. The germline V gene has CDR1 MNHEY and CDR2 SVGAGI. PCR was performed using 60 Vbeta and 13 Jbeta primers. This table comes from immunoSEQ multiplex PCR, and its TCRdb copy is limited to in-frame clones, with some not included. This table has roughly 180,000 clones, about 9% appearing once. The V gene is TRBV6-5, the J gene TRBJ1-2; 7 nucleotides match TRBD1. Sequenced material: PBMCs. The sequence was collected from a woman under 40 in good health and CMV-seropositive. CDR3 loop: CASSWTGANYGYTF. DNA of the CDR3: TGTGCCAGCAGTTGGACAGGTGCGAACTATGGCTACACCTTC.